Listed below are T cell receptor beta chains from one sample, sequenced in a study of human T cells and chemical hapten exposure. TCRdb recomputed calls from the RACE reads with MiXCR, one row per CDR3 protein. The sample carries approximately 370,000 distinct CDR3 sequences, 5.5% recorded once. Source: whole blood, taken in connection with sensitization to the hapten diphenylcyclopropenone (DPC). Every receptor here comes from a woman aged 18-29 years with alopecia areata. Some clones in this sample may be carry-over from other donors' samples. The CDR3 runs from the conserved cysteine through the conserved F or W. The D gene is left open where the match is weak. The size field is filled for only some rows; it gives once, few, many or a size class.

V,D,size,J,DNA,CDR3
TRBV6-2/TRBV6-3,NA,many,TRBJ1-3,TGTGCCAGCAGTAGAACCGTTACAGGGAGCTCTGGAAACACCATATATTTT,CASSRTVTGSSGNTIYF
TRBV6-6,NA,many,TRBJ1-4,TGTGCCAGCAGTTATGTAAGGGATGAAAAACTGTTTTTT,CASSYVRDEKLFF
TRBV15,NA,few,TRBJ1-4,TGTGCCACCAGCAGAGTGTCAGGGGCCGGTGAAAAACTGTTTTTT,CATSRVSGAGEKLFF
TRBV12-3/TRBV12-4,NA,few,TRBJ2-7,TGTGCCAGCAGCATTGGGCCCAACGAGCAGTACTTC,CASSIGPNEQYF
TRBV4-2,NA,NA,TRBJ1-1,TGTGCCAGCAGCCAAGAGCCCCAGGGACTCGGTACTGAAGCTTTCTTT,CASSQEPQGLGTEAFF
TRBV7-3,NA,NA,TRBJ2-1,TGTGCCAGCAGCTTAAATCCCCCCACGGGACCCCTCGGGGAGCAGTTCTTC,CASSLNPPTGPLGEQFF
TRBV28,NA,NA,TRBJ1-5,TGTGCCAGCAGTTTCAGGGAAAGTCAGCCCCAGCATTTT,CASSFRESQPQHF
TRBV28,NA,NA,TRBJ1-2,TGTGCCAGCACCCTAGGCGCGGGGATCAACTATGGCTACACCTTC,CASTLGAGINYGYTF
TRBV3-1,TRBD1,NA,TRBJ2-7,TGTGCCAGCAGCCAAGATACAGGGACAGTAACCTACGAGCAGTACTTC,CASSQDTGTVTYEQYF
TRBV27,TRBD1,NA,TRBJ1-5,TGTGCCAGCAGGGGACAGTCACCTAATCAGCCCCAGCATTTT,CASRGQSPNQPQHF
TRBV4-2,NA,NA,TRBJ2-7,TGTGCCAGCAGCCAGGAGGCCCGGGCGGAGGCCTACGAGCAGTACTTC,CASSQEARAEAYEQYF
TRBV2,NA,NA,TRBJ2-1,TGTGCCAGCAGTTCTGACGCGAATGAGCAGTTCTTC,CASSSDANEQFF
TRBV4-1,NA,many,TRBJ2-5,TGCGCCAGCAGCCTTGCCGGGCCCCAAGAGACCCAGTACTTC,CASSLAGPQETQYF
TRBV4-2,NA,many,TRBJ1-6,TGTGCCAGCAGCCATTCTTGGAGCTCCTATAATTCACCCCTCCACTTT,CASSHSWSSYNSPLHF
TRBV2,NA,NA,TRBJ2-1,TGTGCCAGCTTGCGCGGGGAGTCAAGGTACAATGAGCAGTTCTTC,CASLRGESRYNEQFF
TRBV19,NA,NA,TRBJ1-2,TGTGCCAGTAGGCGGGCAGGGGATAACTATGGCTACACCTTC,CASRRAGDNYGYTF
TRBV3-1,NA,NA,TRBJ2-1,TGTGCCAGCAGCCTAGGTTGGAGGGGTGAGCAGTTCTTC,CASSLGWRGEQFF
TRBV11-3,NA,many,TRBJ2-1,TGTGCCAGCAGAAAAACAGGCAATGAGCAGTTCTTC,CASRKTGNEQFF
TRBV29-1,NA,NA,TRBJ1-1,TGCAGCGTTGGGGACATGCTGACTGAAGCTTTCTTT,CSVGDMLTEAFF
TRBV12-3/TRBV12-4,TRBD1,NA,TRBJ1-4,TGTGCCAGCAGGCTCTGGGCGAGGGGGCTGGCAACTAATGAAAAACTGTTTTTT,CASRLWARGLATNEKLFF